This T cell receptor beta chain was recorded in a study of blood T cell repertoires in COVID-19. Clones were sequenced by immunoSEQ multiplex PCR, and TCRdb holds only the in-frame ones, with some missing. Here the sample spans 48,000 or so clones, about nine tenths being singletons. The CDR3 runs 14 residues. Germline assignment: CDR1 MNHEY and CDR2 SVGAGI. V shed 6 bases and J shed 7 bases, with 18 bases lying between them. The material sequenced was peripheral blood. This clonotype originated in an elderly woman with COVID-19, enrolled during active disease. The J gene is TRBJ2-5, the V gene TRBV6-5; D possibly corresponds to TRBD2 (6 bases). This CDR3 reads CASSPGLTKGTQYF. The CDR3 DNA is TGTGCCAGCAGCCCGGGACTCACGAAGGGGACCCAGTACTTC.